These 30 T cell receptor beta chains were sequenced from one sample in a study of tumor-infiltrating lymphocytes in primary liver carcinoma (dated by TCRdb to about 2017). RNA from unsorted whole blood was extracted with TRIzol reagent, and germline DNA was obtained with the DNeasy Blood & Tissue kit. The data were produced on an Illumina HiSeq 2500. TCRbeta-specific cDNA was reverse-transcribed from around 500 ng total RNA using a constant-region primer and ProtoScript II reverse transcriptase. TCRbeta libraries were built with three nested multiplex PCR rounds, a slightly modified ARM-PCR procedure. Each of the first two PCR rounds ran for approximately 11 cycles using multiplex TRBV1-TRBV30 forward primers together with a Cbeta reverse primer. The public reads were run again by TCRdb, first through fastp at Q25 and then through MiXCR, and only productive beta chains were kept. Every entry covers one CDR3 protein and lists the most common genes and DNA from its rows. The table for this sample lists some 180,000 distinct CDR3 sequences; over 50% of them were counted only once. The ten largest make up 70% to 80% of the sample.

Source material: peripheral blood. The receptor source for this set is a man between 40 and 49 years old with primary liver carcinoma and hepatitis B virus infection.

This chain joins TRBV4-1 and TRBJ2-5; 7 bases align to TRBD1. V shed 2 bases, J shed 5 bases, and the junction held 11 bases outside the gene matches. CDR1 and CDR2 (germline): MGHRA, YSYEKL. The CDR3 loop spans 16 amino acids. In DNA, the CDR3 is TGCGCCAGCAGCCAAACGGGGTTAGGGGGCCGGGAGACCCAGTACTTC. It codes for CASSQTGLGGRETQYF.

This clonotype showed up just once. V and J are TRBV7-9 and TRBJ2-7; D may correspond to TRBD1 or TRBD2 (6 bases each). Trimming stripped 1 base from V and 7 bases from J, with 11 bases between. The CDR3 loop spans 13 amino acids. Per the germline V gene, CDR1 is SEHNR and CDR2 is FQNEAQ (reference sequence). CDR3: CASSLDRAGEQYF. The CDR3 nucleotides are TGTGCCAGCAGCTTAGACAGGGCGGGGGAGCAGTACTTC.

The chain joins TRBV6-5 to TRBJ2-2, with D perhaps matching TRBD1 or TRBD2 (5 bases each). V was trimmed by 6 bases and J by 5 bases, leaving 31 bases between them. The CDR3 contains 20 residues. CDR1 is MNHEY, CDR2 SVGAGI, per germline. The CDR3 region is CASRSPAGFPGKGWTGELFF. CDR3 coding DNA: TGTGCCAGCAGATCCCCGGCGGGCTTTCCGGGGAAGGGGTGGACCGGGGAGCTGTTTTTT.

The CDR3 spells CAIRKPGSDTQYF. The CDR3 DNA sequence: TGTGCCATCAGAAAACCCGGGTCTGATACGCAGTATTTT. The chain employs TRBV11-2 and TRBJ2-3, with D uncertain. Germline CDR1 SGHAT, CDR2 FQNNGV. V was shortened by 10 bases and J by 6 bases, with 17 bases between the two germline ends. The CDR3 sequence is 13 residues long.

A note on this clonotype: At one boundary the junction diverges from the germline segment, which might be a read error. This chain uses TRBV11-1 with TRBJ2-1; unclear D gene. This CDR3 has 14 amino acids. CDR1 is SGHAT and CDR2 is FQDESV in the germline V gene (reference sequence). The CDR3 sequence: CAGSLDGRSYEQFF. In DNA form, the CDR3 reads TGTGCCGGCAGCTTGGATGGCAGGAGCTACGAGCAGTTCTTC.

This clonotype showed up just a few times. The rearrangement uses TRBV4-2 and TRBJ2-2, with D perhaps TRBD2 (5 bases). The CDR3 loop spans 14 amino acids. Per germline, CDR1 LGHNA and CDR2 YNFKEQ. The V gene lost 0 bases and the J gene lost 6 bases, with 8 bases spanning the gap. The CDR3 DNA follows: TGTGCCAGCAGCCAAGAGGGGAGCTCCGGGGAGCTGTTTTTT. Its translation is CASSQEGSSGELFF.

With respect to this clonotype: This may be a read error: a much more frequent sequence differs by one nucleotide. The chain recombines TRBV29-1 with TRBJ2-1; 8 bases align to TRBD2. The germline CDR1 and CDR2 sequences are SQVTM and ANQGSEA. V lost 6 bases and J lost 5; bases outside the gene matches: 6. CDR3 length equals 13 residues. CDR3 in amino acids: CSVPGLGHNEQFF. DNA for the CDR3: TGCAGCGTGCCGGGACTAGGTCACAATGAGCAGTTCTTC.

This clonotype showed up just a few times. One base away lies a much larger clone, so this may be a sequencing read error. The genes are TRBV6-1 and TRBJ1-1; D ambiguous. Per the germline V gene, CDR1 is MNHNS and CDR2 is SASEGT. This CDR3 contains 15 residues. Trimming shortened V by 4 bases and J by 2 bases, and 14 bases separated the two germline ends. The CDR3 reads CASSGKPYSNTEAFF. The CDR3 nucleotides read TGTGCCAGCAGTGGGAAGCCGTACTCTAACACTGAAGCTTTCTTT.

Worth noting for this clonotype: One end of the junction does not line up with germline, which may come from a read error. The CDR3 here is CASGQDRTPYNEQFF. CDR3 DNA sequence: TGTGCCAGCGGCCAAGATCGCACTCCTTACAATGAGCAGTTCTTC. This chain joins TRBV4-2 and TRBJ2-1; no clear D gene. The CDR3 runs 15 residues. Looked up from germline, CDR1 is LGHNA and CDR2 is YNFKEQ.

Concerning this clonotype itself: At one end, the junction sequence differs from germline, possibly due to a read error. The V call is TRBV11-2, the J call TRBJ2-3; 16 bases match TRBD2. Germline-derived CDR1 and CDR2 are SGHAT and FQNNGV. The CDR3 length is 17 residues. The chain's CDR3 is CASSSGTSGRASETQYF. The CDR3 nucleotides read TGTGCCAGCAGTTCCGGGACTAGCGGGAGGGCATCAGAAACGCAGTATTTT.

The rearrangement links TRBV11-2 to TRBJ2-7; 9 bases are shared with TRBD1. Germline values: CDR1 SGHAT, CDR2 FQNNGV. V gave up 5 bases and J gave up 2 bases; unmatched junction bases: 4. The CDR3 runs to 14 residues. CDR3 protein: CASSTGTGTYEQYF. CDR3 sequence (DNA): TGTGCCAGCAGCACGGGGACAGGGACCTACGAGCAGTACTTC.

In its sample, this clonotype was seen a few times. Possible read error: a much larger clone is one base away. This chain joins TRBV11-1 and TRBJ2-5; weak D call: TRBD2 (6 bases). The ends were cut back, 9 bases at V and 9 bases at J, with 17 bases in the middle. The CDR3 has 12 residues. The germline gives CDR1 SGHAT, CDR2 FQDESV (reference sequence). The CDR3 nucleotides are TGTGCCAGAAGTTCGTCCGGGGGTCCCCAGTACTTC. Its translation: CARSSSGGPQYF.

This clonotype was observed a handful of times. Possible read error: a much larger clone is one base away. The rearrangement uses TRBV11-1 and TRBJ2-1; 11 bases fit TRBD2. Germline V gene lookup returns CDR1 SGHAT and CDR2 FQDESV (reference sequence). The CDR3 runs to 16 residues. CDR3 sequence reads: CASSSPGLAVNNERFF. DNA of the CDR3: TGTGCCAGCAGCTCGCCGGGACTAGCGGTTAACAATGAGCGGTTCTTC.

The chain links TRBV6-5 to TRBJ2-7; D might be TRBD1 (6 bases). Deletions cut 2 bases from V and 4 bases from J, with 12 bases between. Per germline, CDR1 MNHEY and CDR2 SVGAGI. This CDR3 has 14 amino acids. The CDR3 nucleotides read TGTGCCAGCAGTTACACACAGGGACAATACGAGCAGTACTTC. Its translation is CASSYTQGQYEQYF.

Worth noting for this clonotype: At one of its ends the junction is not consistent with the germline gene, which may arise from a read error. This chain links TRBV6-2 or TRBV6-3 with TRBJ2-3, with D unresolved. Germline loops: CDR1 MNHEY, CDR2 SVGEGT. This CDR3 has 16 residues. The CDR3 sequence: CASSGSAVGYTETQYF. For the CDR3, the DNA is TGTGCCAGCAGTGGCTCCGCAGTGGGTTACACAGAAACGCAGTATTTT.

This clonotype came up many times. The chain combines TRBV11-2 with TRBJ1-2; D is unclear. Trimming removed 8 bases at V and 2 bases at J, with 12 bases between. The length of the CDR3 is 13 residues. The germline CDR1 and CDR2 sequences are SGHAT and FQNNGV. This CDR3 reads CASQSPVNYGYTF. CDR3 sequence (DNA): TGTGCCAGCCAATCGCCGGTCAACTATGGCTACACCTTC.

This clonotype was observed many times. This chain uses TRBV6-1 with TRBJ2-7; 12 nucleotides align to TRBD2. CDR3 length: 15 residues. Germline CDR1 and CDR2: MNHNS and SASEGT. V trimming: 0 bases; J trimming: 7 bases; junction bases outside the gene matches: 4. The CDR3 DNA follows: TGTGCCAGCAGTGAAGCGGCTAGCGGGAGGGGGGAGCAGTACTTC. This encodes CASSEAASGRGEQYF.

On this clonotype itself: The junction differs from germline at one of its ends, possibly a read error. The rearrangement uses TRBV11-2 and TRBJ2-3; possibly TRBD2 for D (5 bases). The CDR3 is made up of 15 amino acids. Looked up from germline, CDR1 is SGHAT and CDR2 is FQNNGV. DNA for the CDR3: TGTGCCAGCAGCTTGTGGAGGCCTAGCACAGATATGCAGTATTTT. It translates to CASSLWRPSTDMQYF.

The V call is TRBV5-1, the J call TRBJ2-1; 7 nucleotides line up with TRBD2. CDR1 is SGHRS, CDR2 YFSETQ, per germline. Trimming cost V 4 bases and J 3 bases; bases outside gene matches: 1. CDR3 length: 13 residues. The CDR3 coding sequence is TGCGCCAGCAGCGCGGGGGTCTACAATGAGCAGTTCTTC. Residues: CASSAGVYNEQFF.

The V gene is TRBV5-4, the J gene TRBJ2-7; maybe TRBD2 (6 bases). Deletions cut 3 bases from V and 6 bases from J, with 13 bases between. Germline V CDR1 and CDR2: SGHNT, YYREEE (reference sequence). The CDR3 spans 13 residues. As DNA, the CDR3 is TGTGCCAGCAGCTCAATAGTGGGAGGCGAGCAGTACTTC. Protein product: CASSSIVGGEQYF.

This clonotype appeared a few times. The gene calls are TRBV5-1 and TRBJ2-3; 8 bases are a match to TRBD1. CDR3 length: 14 amino acids. The ends lost 4 bases at V and 6 bases at J; junction bases unmatched: 7. Looked up from germline, CDR1 is SGHRS and CDR2 is YFSETQ. This chain's CDR3 is CASSTGTGGDTQYF. CDR3 DNA: TGCGCCAGCAGCACCGGGACAGGAGGGGATACGCAGTATTTT.

This chain uses TRBV6-1 with TRBJ1-1, with D unclear. The CDR3 length is 14 residues. The germline V gene encodes CDR1 MNHNS and CDR2 SASEGT. The V and J ends lost 4 bases and 1 base respectively, with 10 bases between them. The CDR3 protein is CASSVLIGNTEAFF. The CDR3, as DNA: TGTGCCAGCAGTGTTTTAATAGGGAACACTGAAGCTTTCTTT.

The chain joins TRBV6-6 to TRBJ1-1, with D perhaps TRBD1 (6 bases). The V gene's germline CDR1 is MNHNY and CDR2 SVGAGI (reference sequence). V dropped 0 bases and J dropped 2 bases, with 10 bases sitting between them. The CDR3 has 15 residues. The CDR3 sequence: CASSYSTGNNTEAFF. The CDR3 DNA follows: TGTGCCAGCAGTTACTCCACAGGGAATAACACTGAAGCTTTCTTT.

This clonotype was seen a few times. The chain combines TRBV29-1 with TRBJ2-5, with D perhaps matching TRBD1 (5 bases). The V end was cut by 3 bases, the J end by 5 bases, with 19 bases between. The CDR3 runs 15 residues. In germline, CDR1 is SQVTM, CDR2 ANQGSEA. In nucleotides, the CDR3 is TGCAGCGTTGACAGGTCAGAGGCAGGGCCGGAGACCCAGTACTTC. This translates into CSVDRSEAGPETQYF.

The rearrangement joins TRBV11-3 to TRBJ2-3; TRBD2 is a possible D gene (5 bases). Trimming shortened V by 0 bases and J by 2 bases, and 12 bases separated the two germline ends. The CDR3 covers 16 residues. The V gene's germline CDR1 is SGHNT and CDR2 YENEEA. The CDR3 here is CASSLEGSQATDTQYF. The CDR3 DNA sequence: TGTGCCAGCAGCTTAGAAGGGAGCCAGGCCACAGATACGCAGTATTTT. The full variable domain, with the rest looked up from reference TRBV11-3 and TRBJ2-3, is EAGVVQSPRYKIIEKKQPVAFWCNPISGHNTLYWYLQNLGQGPELLIRYENEEAVDDSQLPKDRFSAERLKGVDSTLKIQPAELGDSAVYLCASSLEGSQATDTQYFGPGTRLTVL.

In its sample, this clonotype was seen a few times. The J gene is TRBJ2-7, the V gene TRBV4-1; 8 nucleotides align to TRBD2. J lost 3 bases, V lost 4 bases, and 20 bases had no gene match. Germline V gene sequence: CDR1 MGHRA, CDR2 YSYEKL. The CDR3 is 19 residues long. CDR3 loop: CASSRRLVAGWQSGYEQYF. The CDR3, as DNA: TGCGCCAGCAGCCGTAGATTGGTAGCGGGATGGCAGTCGGGCTACGAGCAGTACTTC.

The chain has TRBV29-1 and TRBJ2-7, with D possibly matching TRBD2 (6 bases). From germline, CDR1 is SQVTM and CDR2 ANQGSEA. This CDR3 spans 13 amino acids. The germline V and J ends were trimmed by 4 bases and 6 bases, with 16 bases remaining between them. The CDR3 here is CSVARDALGEQYF. CDR3 nucleotide sequence: TGCAGCGTTGCGCGGGACGCACTTGGCGAGCAGTACTTC.

The rearrangement links TRBV29-1 to TRBJ1-2; D possibly corresponds to TRBD1 (6 bases). The germline V and J ends were trimmed by 7 bases and 3 bases, with 12 bases remaining between them. Looked up from germline, CDR1 is SQVTM and CDR2 is ANQGSEA. The CDR3 is 12 residues long. The CDR3 DNA sequence: TGCAGCGCCGCACAGGGTGACTATGGCTACACCTTC. Protein product: CSAAQGDYGYTF.

J is TRBJ1-2 and V is TRBV10-3, with 7 bases matching TRBD1. Looked up from germline, CDR1 is ENHRY and CDR2 is SYGVKD. The junction had 8 bases not matched to a gene; V was cut back by 6 bases and J by 1 base. The CDR3 extends over 15 amino acids. The CDR3 DNA reads as TGTGCCATCAGCTGGCCGACAGGGTTTAACTATGGCTACACCTTC. Protein: CAISWPTGFNYGYTF.

V usage is TRBV11-1 and J usage is TRBJ2-5; 9 nucleotides match TRBD2. CDR1 is SGHAT and CDR2 is FQDESV in the germline V gene (reference sequence). J lost 5 bases, V lost 9 bases, and 10 bases had no gene match. CDR3 length: 14 residues. As DNA, the CDR3 is TGTGCCAGAATCCCGATTGCGGGGGGGGAGACCCAGTACTTC. This gives the protein CARIPIAGGETQYF.